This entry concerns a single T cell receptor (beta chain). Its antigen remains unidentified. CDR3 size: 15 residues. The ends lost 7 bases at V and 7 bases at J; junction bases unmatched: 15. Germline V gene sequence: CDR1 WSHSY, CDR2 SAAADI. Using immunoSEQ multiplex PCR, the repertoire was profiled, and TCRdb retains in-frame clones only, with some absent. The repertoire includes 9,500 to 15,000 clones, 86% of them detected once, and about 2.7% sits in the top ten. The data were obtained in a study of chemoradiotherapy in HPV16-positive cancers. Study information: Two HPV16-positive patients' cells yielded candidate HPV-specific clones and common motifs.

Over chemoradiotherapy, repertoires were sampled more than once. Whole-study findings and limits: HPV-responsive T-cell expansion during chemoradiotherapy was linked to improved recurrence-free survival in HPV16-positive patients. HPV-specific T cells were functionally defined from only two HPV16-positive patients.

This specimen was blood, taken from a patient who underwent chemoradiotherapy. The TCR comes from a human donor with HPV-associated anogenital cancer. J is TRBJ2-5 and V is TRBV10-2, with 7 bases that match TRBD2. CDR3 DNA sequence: TGCGCCAGCAAAAAGCGGGACGAAATCCCCTGGACCCAGTACTTC. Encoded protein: CASKKRDEIPWTQYF.